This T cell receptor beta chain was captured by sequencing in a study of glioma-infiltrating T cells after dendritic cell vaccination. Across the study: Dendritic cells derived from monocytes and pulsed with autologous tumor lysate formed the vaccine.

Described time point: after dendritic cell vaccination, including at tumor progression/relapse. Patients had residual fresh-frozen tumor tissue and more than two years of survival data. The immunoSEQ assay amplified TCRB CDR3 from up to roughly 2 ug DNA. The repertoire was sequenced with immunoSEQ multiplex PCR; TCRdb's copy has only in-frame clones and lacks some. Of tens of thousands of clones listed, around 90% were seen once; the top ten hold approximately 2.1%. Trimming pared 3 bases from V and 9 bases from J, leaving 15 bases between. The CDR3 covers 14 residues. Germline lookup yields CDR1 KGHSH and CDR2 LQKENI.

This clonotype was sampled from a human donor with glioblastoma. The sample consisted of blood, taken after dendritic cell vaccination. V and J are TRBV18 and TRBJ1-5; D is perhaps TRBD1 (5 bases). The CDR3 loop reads CASSPGQGFRPQHF. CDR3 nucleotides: TGTGCCAGCTCACCGGGCCAGGGCTTCCGGCCCCAGCATTTT.